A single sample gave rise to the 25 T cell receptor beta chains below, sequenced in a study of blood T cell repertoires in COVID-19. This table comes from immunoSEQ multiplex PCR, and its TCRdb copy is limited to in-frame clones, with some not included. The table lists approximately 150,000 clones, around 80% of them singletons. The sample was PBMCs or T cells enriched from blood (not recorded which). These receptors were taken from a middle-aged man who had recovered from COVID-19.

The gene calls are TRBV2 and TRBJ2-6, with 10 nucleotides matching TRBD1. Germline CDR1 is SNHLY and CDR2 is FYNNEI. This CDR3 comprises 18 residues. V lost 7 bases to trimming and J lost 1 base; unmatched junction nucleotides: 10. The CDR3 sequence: CASNADRGQGSGANVLTF. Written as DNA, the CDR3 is TGTGCCAGCAACGCCGACAGGGGGCAGGGATCTGGGGCCAACGTCCTGACTTTC.

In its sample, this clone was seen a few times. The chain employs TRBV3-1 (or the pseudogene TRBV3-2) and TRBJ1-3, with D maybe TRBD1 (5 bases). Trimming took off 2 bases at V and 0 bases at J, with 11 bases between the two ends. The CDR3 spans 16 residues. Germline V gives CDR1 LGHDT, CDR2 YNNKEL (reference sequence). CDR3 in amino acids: CASSQPGGGSGNTIYF. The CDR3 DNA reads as TGTGCCAGCAGCCAACCCGGGGGGGGCTCTGGAAACACCATATATTTT.

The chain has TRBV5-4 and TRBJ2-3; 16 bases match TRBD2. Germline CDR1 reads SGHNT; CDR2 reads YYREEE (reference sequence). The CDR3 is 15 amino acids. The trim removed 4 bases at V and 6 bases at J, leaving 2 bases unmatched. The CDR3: CASSAGLAGGDTQYF. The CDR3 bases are TGTGCCAGCAGCGCGGGACTAGCGGGAGGGGATACGCAGTATTTT.

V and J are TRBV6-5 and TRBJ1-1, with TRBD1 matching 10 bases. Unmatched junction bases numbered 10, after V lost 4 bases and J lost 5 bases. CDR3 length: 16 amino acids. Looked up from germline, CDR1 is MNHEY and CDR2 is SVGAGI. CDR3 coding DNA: TGTGCCAGCAGTTCACCCCGGGACAGGGGATCTACTGAAGCTTTCTTT. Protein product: CASSSPRDRGSTEAFF.

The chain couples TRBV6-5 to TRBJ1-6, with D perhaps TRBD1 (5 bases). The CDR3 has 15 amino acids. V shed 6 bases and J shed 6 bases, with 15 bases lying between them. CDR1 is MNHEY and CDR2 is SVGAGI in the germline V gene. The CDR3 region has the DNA TGTGCCAGCAGCCAGGAGACAGTTAGTAATTCACCCCTCCACTTT. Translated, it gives CASSQETVSNSPLHF.

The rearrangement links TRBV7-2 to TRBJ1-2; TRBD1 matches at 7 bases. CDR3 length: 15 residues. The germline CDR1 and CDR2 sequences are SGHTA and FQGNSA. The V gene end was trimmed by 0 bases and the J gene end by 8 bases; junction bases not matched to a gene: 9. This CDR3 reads CASSLARRQGDGYTF. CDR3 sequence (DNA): TGTGCCAGCAGCTTAGCGCGACGGCAGGGGGACGGCTACACCTTC.

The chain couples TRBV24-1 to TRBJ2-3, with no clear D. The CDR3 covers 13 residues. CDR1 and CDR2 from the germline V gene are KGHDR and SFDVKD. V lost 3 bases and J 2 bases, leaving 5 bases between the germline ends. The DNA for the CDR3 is TGTGCCACCAGTGATCCCAACACAGATACGCAGTATTTT. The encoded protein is CATSDPNTDTQYF.

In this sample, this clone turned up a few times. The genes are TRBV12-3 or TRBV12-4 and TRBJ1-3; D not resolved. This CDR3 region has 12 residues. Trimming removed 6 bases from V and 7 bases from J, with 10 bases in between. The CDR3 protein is CASSLLLNTIYF. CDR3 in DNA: TGTGCCAGCAGCCTTCTACTGAACACCATATATTTT.

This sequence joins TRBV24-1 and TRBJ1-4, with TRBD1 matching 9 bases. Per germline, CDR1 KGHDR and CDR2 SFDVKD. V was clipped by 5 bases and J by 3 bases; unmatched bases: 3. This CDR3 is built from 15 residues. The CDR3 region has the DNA TGTGCCACCAGTGGCAGGACAGGGGCTAATGAAAAACTGTTTTTT. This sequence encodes CATSGRTGANEKLFF.

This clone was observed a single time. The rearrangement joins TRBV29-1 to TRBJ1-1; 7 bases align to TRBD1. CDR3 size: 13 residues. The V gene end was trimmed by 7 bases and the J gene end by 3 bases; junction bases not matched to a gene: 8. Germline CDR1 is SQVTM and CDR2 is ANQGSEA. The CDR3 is CSALQGSYTEAFF. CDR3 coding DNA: TGCAGCGCGCTACAGGGGTCTTACACTGAAGCTTTCTTT.

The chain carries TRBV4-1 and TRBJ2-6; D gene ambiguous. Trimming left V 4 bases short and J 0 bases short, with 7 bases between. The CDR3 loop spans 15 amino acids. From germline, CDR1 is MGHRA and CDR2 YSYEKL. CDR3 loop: CASSLQFSGANVLTF. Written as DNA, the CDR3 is TGCGCCAGCAGCCTCCAGTTCTCTGGGGCCAACGTCCTGACTTTC.

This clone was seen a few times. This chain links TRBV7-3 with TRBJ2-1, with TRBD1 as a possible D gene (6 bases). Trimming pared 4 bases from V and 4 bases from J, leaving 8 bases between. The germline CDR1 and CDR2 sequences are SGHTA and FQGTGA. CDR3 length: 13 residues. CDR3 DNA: TGTGCCAGCAGCTCCGGACAGTACAATGAGCAGTTCTTC. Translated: CASSSGQYNEQFF.

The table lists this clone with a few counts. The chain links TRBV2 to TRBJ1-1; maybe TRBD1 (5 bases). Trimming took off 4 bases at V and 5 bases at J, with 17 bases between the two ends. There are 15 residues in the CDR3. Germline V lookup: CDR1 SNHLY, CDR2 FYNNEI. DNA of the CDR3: TGTGCCAGCAGTGTCCAACGGGGGATGGGGACTGAAGCTTTCTTT. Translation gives CASSVQRGMGTEAFF.

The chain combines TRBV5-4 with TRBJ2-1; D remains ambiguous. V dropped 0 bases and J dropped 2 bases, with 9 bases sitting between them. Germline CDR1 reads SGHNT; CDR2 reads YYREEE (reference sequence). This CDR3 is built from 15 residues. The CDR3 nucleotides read TGTGCCAGCAGCTTGGGGCAGAACACCTACAATGAGCAGTTCTTC. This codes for CASSLGQNTYNEQFF.

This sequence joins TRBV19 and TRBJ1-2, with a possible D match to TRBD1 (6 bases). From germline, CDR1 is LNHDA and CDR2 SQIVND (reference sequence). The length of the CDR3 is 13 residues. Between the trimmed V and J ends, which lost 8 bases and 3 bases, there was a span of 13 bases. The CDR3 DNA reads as TGTGCCAGTCAGAACAGGGTGGACTATGGCTACACCTTC. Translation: CASQNRVDYGYTF.

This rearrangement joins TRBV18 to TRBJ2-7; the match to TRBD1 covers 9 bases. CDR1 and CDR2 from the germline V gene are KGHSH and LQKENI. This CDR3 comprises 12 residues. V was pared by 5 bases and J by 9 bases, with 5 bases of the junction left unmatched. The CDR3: CASSTGQGVQYV. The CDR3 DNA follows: TGTGCCAGCTCAACGGGACAGGGCGTGCAGTACGTC.

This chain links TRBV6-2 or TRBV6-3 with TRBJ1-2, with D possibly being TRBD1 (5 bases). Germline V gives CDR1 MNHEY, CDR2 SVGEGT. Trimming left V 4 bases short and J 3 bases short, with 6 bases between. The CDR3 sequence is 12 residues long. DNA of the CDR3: TGTGCCAGCAGTTCAGGGTACTATGGCTACACCTTC. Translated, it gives CASSSGYYGYTF.

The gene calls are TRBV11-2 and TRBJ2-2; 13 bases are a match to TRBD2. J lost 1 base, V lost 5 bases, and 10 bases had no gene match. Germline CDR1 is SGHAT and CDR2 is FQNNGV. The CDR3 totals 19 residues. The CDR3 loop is CASSPPRLAGGGNTGELFF. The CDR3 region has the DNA TGTGCCAGCAGCCCCCCGCGACTAGCGGGGGGCGGGAACACCGGGGAGCTGTTTTTT.

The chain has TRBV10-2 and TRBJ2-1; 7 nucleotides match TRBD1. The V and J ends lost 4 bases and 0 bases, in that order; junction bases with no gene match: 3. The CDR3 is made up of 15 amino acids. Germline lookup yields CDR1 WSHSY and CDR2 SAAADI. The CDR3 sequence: CASSGQGSSYNEQFF. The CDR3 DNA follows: TGCGCCAGCAGTGGACAGGGAAGCTCCTACAATGAGCAGTTCTTC.

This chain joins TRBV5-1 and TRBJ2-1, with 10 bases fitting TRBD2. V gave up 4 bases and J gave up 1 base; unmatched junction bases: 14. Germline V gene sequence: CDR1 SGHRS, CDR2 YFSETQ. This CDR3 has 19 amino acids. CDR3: CASSIGRDSGGNSYNEQFF. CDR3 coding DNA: TGCGCCAGCAGCATCGGGCGGGATAGCGGGGGGAATTCCTACAATGAGCAGTTCTTC.

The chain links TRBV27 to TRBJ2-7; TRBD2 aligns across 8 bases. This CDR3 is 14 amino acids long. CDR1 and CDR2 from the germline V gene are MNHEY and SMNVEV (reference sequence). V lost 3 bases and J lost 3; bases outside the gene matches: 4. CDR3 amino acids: CASSLRGANYEQYF. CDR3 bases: TGTGCCAGCAGTTTGCGGGGGGCCAACTACGAGCAGTACTTC.

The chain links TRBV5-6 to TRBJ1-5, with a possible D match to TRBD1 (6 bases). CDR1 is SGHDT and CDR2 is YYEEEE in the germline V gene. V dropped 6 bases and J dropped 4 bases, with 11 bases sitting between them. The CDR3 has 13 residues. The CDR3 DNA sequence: TGTGCCAGCACCTCAGGGGATAATCAGCCCCAGCATTTT. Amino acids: CASTSGDNQPQHF.

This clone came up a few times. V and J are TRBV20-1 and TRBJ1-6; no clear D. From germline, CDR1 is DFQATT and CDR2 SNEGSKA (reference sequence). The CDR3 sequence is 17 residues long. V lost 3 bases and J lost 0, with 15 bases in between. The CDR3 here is CSASRAQQSSYNSPLHF. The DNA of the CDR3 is TGCAGTGCTAGTCGAGCACAACAGAGCTCCTATAATTCACCCCTCCACTTT.

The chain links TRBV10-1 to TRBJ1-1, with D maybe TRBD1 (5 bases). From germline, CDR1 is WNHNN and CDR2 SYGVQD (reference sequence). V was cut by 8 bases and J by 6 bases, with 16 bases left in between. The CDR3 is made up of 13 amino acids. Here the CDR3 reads CASSPRAGSEAFF. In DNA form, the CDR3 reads TGCGCCAGCTCCCCCAGGGCTGGCTCTGAAGCTTTCTTT.

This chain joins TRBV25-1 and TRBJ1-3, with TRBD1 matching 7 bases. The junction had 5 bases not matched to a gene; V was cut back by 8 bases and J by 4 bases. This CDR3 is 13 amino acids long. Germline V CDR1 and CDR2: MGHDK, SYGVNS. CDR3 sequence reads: CASVPGQGNTIYF. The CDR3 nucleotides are TGTGCCAGCGTTCCGGGACAGGGAAACACCATATATTTT.